This TCR beta chain was identified during a study of blood T cell repertoires in COVID-19. Overall study context: Italy, Spain and the United States were the sources of the convalescent and acute COVID-19 samples. From T cells, B-cell-depleted T cells, or PBMCs came the material, which was cDNA or gDNA.

Trimming took off 5 bases at V and 3 bases at J, with 14 bases between the two ends. This CDR3 is 15 amino acids long. Per the germline V gene, CDR1 is SGHRS and CDR2 is YFSETQ. Per the original data handling: Reference gene primer amplification yielded estimated nucleated cell counts. Assay: immunoSEQ multiplex PCR; the TCRdb copy retains only in-frame clones and omits some. The D gene and trimming were derived from the DNA, and the V and J assignments and clone size from that table. The top ten hold around 0.8% of the sample, which has around 260,000 clones, approximately 90% seen once. The genes are TRBV5-1 and TRBJ2-2; no firm D call. The sequence was obtained from a man aged 25 to 45 with acute or convalescent COVID-19. Sequenced material: peripheral blood. In DNA, the CDR3 is TGCGCCAGCAGATCTGTCCCTCCCGACACCGGGGAGCTGTTTTTT. Its translation: CASRSVPPDTGELFF.